This is a list of T cell receptor beta chains from one sample in a study of T cell repertoires in cytomegalovirus infection. TCRdb re-analysed the reads in MiXCR, keeping a single row per CDR3 protein. The sample comprises fewer than 300,000 distinct CDR3 sequences, roughly 23% of which are singletons, and approximately 15% rests with the top ten. The sample taken for sequencing was PBMCs. The origin of the receptors is a human donor in good health (CMV status not recorded). Some clones in this sample may be carry-over from other donors' samples. Both conserved end residues are part of each CDR3. The D gene is left open where the match is weak. Clone size is given for some rows only: seen once, a few or many times, or a class if the clone is expanded.

clone_size	j_call	v_call	d_call	cdr3_length	cdr3_aa	cdr3_nt
.	TRBJ1-1	TRBV6-5	.	15	CASSYSAGARVEAFF	TGTGCCAGCAGTTACTCGGCAGGGGCGCGGGTTGAAGCTTTCTTT
.	TRBJ2-1	TRBV19	TRBD1	16	CASKSLGDRGHNEQFF	TGTGCCAGTAAAAGTTTAGGGGACAGGGGACACAATGAGCAGTTCTTC
.	TRBJ1-2	TRBV20-1	.	12	CSVGRQSYGYTF	TGCAGTGTCGGCCGGCAGAGCTATGGCTACACCTTC
many	TRBJ1-5	TRBV7-2	.	17	CASSLGSWAGNNQPQHF	TGTGCCAGCAGCTTAGGTAGCTGGGCAGGGAACAATCAGCCCCAGCATTTT
few	TRBJ2-5	TRBV27	TRBD1	15	CASSSGQAGRETQYF	TGTGCCAGCAGTTCGGGACAGGCGGGGAGGGAGACCCAGTACTTC
.	TRBJ1-5	TRBV10-2	.	13	CASARNSNQPQHF	TGCGCCAGCGCCAGAAACTCCAATCAGCCCCAGCATTTT
many	TRBJ2-5	TRBV28	.	14	CASSTRTTRGTQYF	TGTGCCAGCAGTACGCGGACCACCCGAGGGACCCAGTACTTC
.	TRBJ1-5	TRBV6-1	.	14	CAGTTGLSNQPQHF	TGTGCCGGGACTACAGGGTTAAGCAATCAGCCCCAGCATTTT
.	TRBJ2-1	TRBV6-2/TRBV6-3	TRBD2	19	CASSYPGLAGLSSYNEQFF	TGTGCCAGCAGTTATCCGGGACTAGCGGGACTAAGCTCCTACAATGAGCAGTTCTTC
few	TRBJ1-3	TRBV28	.	17	CASSSPGATYPGNTIYF	TGTGCCAGCAGTTCCCCAGGGGCGACGTACCCTGGAAACACCATATATTTT
.	TRBJ1-1	TRBV7-2	.	14	CASSLVWGLTEAFF	TGTGCCAGCAGCTTAGTTTGGGGGCTCACTGAAGCTTTCTTT
.	TRBJ1-2	TRBV7-9	TRBD1	15	CASSLGGQGDYGYTF	TGTGCCAGCAGCTTAGGGGGACAGGGGGACTATGGCTACACCTTC
.	TRBJ1-2	TRBV6-5	TRBD1	16	CASSYIRDRSNYGYTF	TGTGCCAGCAGTTACATAAGGGACAGATCAAACTATGGCTACACCTTC
.	TRBJ1-2	TRBV20-1	.	12	CSASKAVYSYTF	TGCAGTGCTAGTAAGGCAGTCTATAGCTACACCTTC
.	TRBJ1-4	TRBV12-3/TRBV12-4	TRBD1	14	CASSLGTGFEKLFF	TGTGCCAGCAGTTTAGGGACAGGGTTTGAAAAACTGTTTTTT
many	TRBJ2-5	TRBV7-9	.	11	CASSQGETQYF	TGTGCCAGCAGCCAGGGGGAGACCCAGTACTTC
few	TRBJ1-1	TRBV7-2	.	16	CASSFVSTGGGSEAFF	TGTGCCAGCAGCTTCGTTTCGACAGGTGGTGGTTCTGAAGCTTTCTTT
.	TRBJ1-2	TRBV29-1	.	11	CSVTGSGGYTF	TGCAGCGTAACAGGGTCAGGCGGCTACACCTTC
few	TRBJ1-1	TRBV20-1	TRBD1	17	CSAPLTLRGWLNTEAFF	TGCAGTGCCCCCCTTACCCTCAGGGGGTGGTTGAACACTGAAGCTTTCTTT
.	TRBJ2-7	TRBV5-4	.	12	CASSLGSTQQYF	TGTGCCAGCAGCTTGGGCAGCACTCAGCAGTACTTC
.	TRBJ1-1	TRBV20-1	.	14	CSARDSGAGTEAFF	TGCAGTGCTAGAGATTCAGGGGCCGGGACTGAAGCTTTCTTT
.	TRBJ1-5	TRBV6-6	TRBD1	16	CASNYSGQGDGQPQHF	TGTGCCAGCAATTACTCTGGGCAGGGGGATGGTCAGCCCCAGCATTTT
.	TRBJ2-2	TRBV19	.	14	CASRDGSNTGELFF	TGTGCCAGTAGGGACGGCTCAAACACCGGGGAGCTGTTTTTT
few	TRBJ2-1	TRBV7-6	TRBD2	14	CASSLLAGGDEQFF	TGTGCCAGCAGCTTATTAGCGGGAGGAGATGAGCAGTTCTTC
once	TRBJ2-1	TRBV6-5	.	15	CASSYLQRYGNEQFF	TGTGCCAGCAGTTATTTACAGCGGTACGGCAATGAGCAGTTCTTC
.	TRBJ1-2	TRBV11-2	.	14	CASSLFARVFGYTF	TGTGCCAGCAGCTTATTCGCTAGGGTTTTTGGCTACACCTTC
.	TRBJ2-7	TRBV3-1	TRBD1	17	CASSQELPGQGAYEQYF	TGTGCCAGCAGCCAAGAACTGCCGGGACAGGGGGCCTACGAGCAGTACTTC
many	TRBJ1-5	TRBV6-5	TRBD1	16	CASSYSWTGSNQPQHF	TGTGCCAGCAGTTACTCGTGGACAGGGAGCAATCAGCCCCAGCATTTT
.	TRBJ2-7	TRBV15	.	12	CATSRVLYEQYF	TGTGCCACCAGCAGAGTCCTCTACGAGCAGTACTTC
many	TRBJ1-2	TRBV7-2	.	13	CAIWGASNYGYTF	TGTGCCATCTGGGGCGCTTCGAACTATGGCTACACCTTC
many	TRBJ2-2	TRBV7-2	.	17	CASSSMGGTGNTGELFF	TGTGCCAGCAGCTCAATGGGGGGGACAGGGAACACCGGGGAGCTGTTTTTT
.	TRBJ1-1	TRBV27	.	15	CASRSGGHMNTEAFF	TGTGCCAGCAGATCGGGAGGCCACATGAACACTGAAGCTTTCTTT
.	TRBJ1-5	TRBV7-9	.	17	CASSLEVSGPSGQPQHF	TGTGCCAGCAGCTTAGAAGTGTCGGGGCCGAGTGGTCAGCCCCAGCATTTT
.	TRBJ2-1	TRBV24-1	.	14	CATSDFPPGVEQFF	TGTGCCACCAGTGATTTCCCCCCTGGTGTTGAGCAGTTCTTC